The 19 T cell receptor beta chains below were found in one sample sequenced in a study of preoperative IRX-2 immunotherapy in early breast cancer (dated by TCRdb to the late 2010s). The sample's treatment or condition label, decoded: preoperative locoregional IRX-2 cytokine immunotherapy. Library creation used the immunoSEQ multiplex PCR assay. The clones in this table, taken by TCRdb from immuneACCESS, are in-frame only. Not every clone is retained; where verified, under half of the shortfall comes from an unresolved V gene, and the cause of the rest is unknown. This sample lists approximately 12,000 clones; around 90% were detected once. The biggest ten clones account for about 27% of the sample. The material was obtained from a patient treated with IRX-2 immunotherapy. These receptors were obtained from a human donor with breast cancer.

This clone has more than one count but fewer than ten. The chain couples TRBV21-1 to TRBJ1-4; the table's D call, TRBD1, was not checked against the DNA. TRBV21-1 is deemed a pseudogene. The length of the CDR3 is 15 residues. CDR3 loop: CASSKYSPGYEKLFF. The CDR3 coding sequence is TGTGCCAGCAGCAAATATAGCCCAGGGTACGAAAAACTGTTTTTT.

The chain recombines TRBV2 with TRBJ1-3; tentatively, D is TRBD1 (5 bases). This CDR3 region has 15 residues. The V end was cut by 7 bases, the J end by 4 bases, with 17 bases between. CDR1 and CDR2 (germline): SNHLY, FYNNEI. CDR3 sequence: CASIPAGTGGNTIYF. The CDR3 bases are TGTGCCAGCATCCCCGCCGGGACCGGGGGAAACACCATATATTTT.

This clone was seen a single time. The chain is built from TRBV18 and TRBJ2-7; 9 positions match TRBD2. CDR1 KGHSH and CDR2 LQKENI come from the germline V gene. The junction had 6 bases not matched to a gene; V was cut back by 4 bases and J by 2 bases. CDR3 length: 15 residues. Here the CDR3 reads CASSQAAGGPYEQYV. The CDR3 DNA is TGTGCCAGCTCACAGGCAGCGGGGGGCCCCTACGAGCAGTACGTC.

The CDR3 DNA reads TGCAGTGCTTACAGGGACCCTGAAGCTTTCTTT. This gives the protein CSAYRDPEAFF. The chain carries TRBV20-1 and TRBJ1-1; D is perhaps TRBD1 (6 bases). V lost 5 bases, J lost 6 bases, and 10 bases lay in between. The CDR3 is made up of 11 amino acids. Per germline, CDR1 DFQATT and CDR2 SNEGSKA (reference sequence).

This chain links TRBV2 with TRBJ1-5, with a possible D match to TRBD1 (5 bases). The CDR3 is 15 amino acids. Trimming took 3 bases from V and 2 from J, leaving 11 bases between them. Germline V lookup: CDR1 SNHLY, CDR2 FYNNEI. Here the CDR3 reads CASSERRGGNQPQHF. The CDR3 DNA reads as TGTGCCAGCAGTGAGAGAAGGGGTGGCAATCAGCCCCAGCATTTT.

The chain has TRBV7-8 and TRBJ1-5; 7 nucleotides align to TRBD1. There are 18 residues in the CDR3. V lost 2 bases and J lost 0; bases outside the gene matches: 10. Germline V gene lookup returns CDR1 SGHVS and CDR2 FQNEAQ. The CDR3 sequence is CASSLWARGEYSNQPQHF. Here the CDR3 DNA reads TGTGCCAGCAGCTTATGGGCCAGGGGGGAATATAGCAATCAGCCCCAGCATTTT.

V is TRBV7-3 and J is TRBJ2-5; 8 bases align to TRBD2. V gave up 2 bases and J gave up 1 base; unmatched junction bases: 3. In germline, CDR1 is SGHTA, CDR2 FQGTGA. The CDR3 runs 15 residues. The CDR3 loop reads CASSLQAGGQETQYF. CDR3 nucleotides: TGTGCCAGCAGCTTACAGGCGGGGGGCCAAGAGACCCAGTACTTC.

DNA for the CDR3: TGTGCCAGCAGTCCGGGACAGGGGTATGGCTACACCTTC. It yields the protein CASSPGQGYGYTF. The chain joins TRBV7-8 to TRBJ1-2; 10 bases agree with TRBD1. The CDR3 loop spans 13 amino acids. The trim removed 6 bases at V and 5 bases at J, leaving 3 bases unmatched. Looked up from germline, CDR1 is SGHVS and CDR2 is FQNEAQ.

The chain couples TRBV7-3 to TRBJ1-1; D remains unclear. The CDR3 is made up of 12 amino acids. The germline V gene encodes CDR1 SGHTA and CDR2 FQGTGA. Trimming took off 5 bases at V and 8 bases at J, with 12 bases between the two ends. The CDR3 bases are TGTGCCAGCAGCCCTTGGAGCGGGGAAGCTTTCTTT. Amino acid sequence: CASSPWSGEAFF.

J is TRBJ1-2 and V is TRBV5-1; D uncertain. This CDR3 spans 14 amino acids. Per the germline V gene, CDR1 is SGHRS and CDR2 is YFSETQ. Trimming removed 0 bases at V and 2 bases at J, with 8 bases between. As DNA, the CDR3 is TGCGCCAGCAGCTTGGCCGCAAGCAACTATGGCTACACCTTC. Translating gives CASSLAASNYGYTF. The variable domain in full, with the rest retrieved from reference TRBV5-1 and TRBJ1-2, is KAGVTQTPRYLIKTRGQQVTLSCSPISGHRSVSWYQQTPGQGLQFLFEYFSETQRNKGNFPGRFSGRQFSNSRSEMNVSTLELGDSALYLCASSLAASNYGYTFGSGTRLTVV.

V gene TRBV19 combines with J gene TRBJ1-1; D is uncertain. CDR3 length: 14 residues. V was cut by 5 bases and J by 0 bases, with 10 bases left in between. From germline, CDR1 is LNHDA and CDR2 SQIVND (reference sequence). CDR3 DNA sequence: TGTGCCAGTAGTGTACAAGAAATGAACACTGAAGCTTTCTTT. Protein product: CASSVQEMNTEAFF.

The CDR3 nucleotides read TGTGCCAGCAGCTTCCAGGGGGCTGGAAACACCATATATTTT. It encodes CASSFQGAGNTIYF. V usage is TRBV7-9 and J usage is TRBJ1-3, with 7 bases matching TRBD1. The CDR3 contains 14 residues. Trimming cost V 3 bases and J 2 bases; bases outside gene matches: 1. Germline CDR1 and CDR2: SEHNR and FQNEAQ (reference sequence).

The chain employs TRBV6-4 and TRBJ2-7, with a weak D call TRBD1 (6 bases). CDR3 size: 14 residues. The germline V gene encodes CDR1 MRHNA and CDR2 SNTAGT. V dropped 2 bases and J dropped 2 bases, with 10 bases sitting between them. The DNA for the CDR3 is TGTGCCAGCAGTGACCTCAGGGGCCCCTACGAGCAGTACGTC. It encodes CASSDLRGPYEQYV.

CDR3 in DNA: TGCAGCGTAGTGCGGGTGGTGAACACTGAAGCTTTCTTT. Translation: CSVVRVVNTEAFF. V gene TRBV29-1 combines with J gene TRBJ1-1; D is ambiguous. The CDR3 totals 13 residues. Trimming pared 6 bases from V and 0 bases from J, leaving 11 bases between. CDR1 is SQVTM, CDR2 ANQGSEA, per germline.

This clone was observed a few times. This chain links TRBV18 with TRBJ1-2; 8 nucleotides align to TRBD1. J lost 4 bases, V lost 2 bases, and 6 bases had no gene match. This CDR3 has 15 residues. Germline-derived CDR1 and CDR2 are KGHSH and LQKENI. CDR3: CASSPLGQGAYGYTF. The CDR3 bases are TGTGCCAGCTCACCATTAGGACAGGGCGCCTATGGCTACACCTTC.

The J gene is TRBJ2-1, the V gene TRBV18, with TRBD2 matching 10 bases. The CDR3 sequence is 16 residues long. V trimming: 5 bases; J trimming: 3 bases; junction bases outside the gene matches: 7. Germline V gives CDR1 KGHSH, CDR2 LQKENI. CDR3 sequence (DNA): TGTGCCAGCTCAAGCCTAGCGGGGGAACACTACAATGAGCAGTTCTTC. Translation: CASSSLAGEHYNEQFF.

The chain joins TRBV21-1 to TRBJ2-7. TRBV21-1 is termed a pseudogene. The CDR3 has 17 residues. CDR3 nucleotide sequence: TGTGCCAGCCGCTACCGGAAAGAGGACGCAAGCTCCTACGAGCAGTACGTC. This sequence encodes CASRYRKEDASSYEQYV.

J is TRBJ2-5 and V is TRBV6-6, with D possibly TRBD2 on 5 matching bases. Germline lookup yields CDR1 MNHNY and CDR2 SVGAGI (reference sequence). Deletions cut 0 bases from V and 5 bases from J, with 7 bases between. CDR3 length: 13 residues. The CDR3 DNA follows: TGTGCCAGCAGTTACTCTAGCGAGGAGACCCAGTACTTC. Residues: CASSYSSEETQYF.

J is TRBJ2-7 and V is TRBV5-4; 8 nucleotides align to TRBD1. Germline V lookup: CDR1 SGHNT, CDR2 YYREEE (reference sequence). The CDR3 covers 15 residues. Trimming removed 4 bases from V and 0 bases from J; junction bases left unmatched: 6. CDR3 amino acids: CASSIGQGSSYEQYF. The CDR3 coding sequence is TGTGCCAGCAGCATAGGACAGGGTAGCTCCTACGAGCAGTACTTC.